This T cell receptor beta chain was documented in a study of regulatory T cells in long-lasting Graves disease. Time point here: newly diagnosed GD, antithyroid drugs for less than 3 months. Scientists built the TCR library using RNA that was extracted from PBMCs. This clonotype was recorded many times. Libraries of TCR beta came from iRepertoire HTBI primers plus Arm-PCR of CDR3 regions. TCRdb reprocessed the multiplex PCR reads with MiXCR, giving one entry per CDR3 protein. This sample has approximately 440,000 distinct CDR3 sequences, with under 20% found just once. The germline V gene has CDR1 SNHLY and CDR2 FYNNEI. Trimming removed 7 bases from V and 9 bases from J; junction bases left unmatched: 5. The length of the CDR3 is 14 residues. These data were also reused for a study on T cells in Graves' hyperthyroidism and ophthalmopathy. From that paper: When the TCR CDR3 underwent first-round RT-PCR, the HTBI primer set was used. Blood also showed most of the thyroid clonotypes that were expanded above 0.001. The model forecast ophthalmopathy, anticipating it by a median approximately 6.1 months before onset.

The V gene is TRBV2, the J gene TRBJ2-1; 14 bases match TRBD2. The receptor was derived from a man in his forties or fifties with Graves disease. This specimen consisted of peripheral blood mononuclear cells (PBMCs), obtained at new diagnosis, from a patient treated with antithyroid drugs. The CDR3: CASTATSGRAEQFF. The CDR3 DNA is TGTGCCAGCACCGCGACTAGCGGGAGGGCTGAGCAGTTCTTC.